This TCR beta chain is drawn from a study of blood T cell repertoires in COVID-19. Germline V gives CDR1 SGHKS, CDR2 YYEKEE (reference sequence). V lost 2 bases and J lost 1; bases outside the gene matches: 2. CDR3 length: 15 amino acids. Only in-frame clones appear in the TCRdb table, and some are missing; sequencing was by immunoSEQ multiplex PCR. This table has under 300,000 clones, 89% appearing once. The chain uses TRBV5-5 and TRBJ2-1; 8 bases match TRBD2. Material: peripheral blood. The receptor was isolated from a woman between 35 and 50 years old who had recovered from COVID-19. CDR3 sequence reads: CASSLSGGSYNEQFF. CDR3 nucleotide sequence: TGTGCCAGCAGCTTATCGGGAGGGTCCTACAATGAGCAGTTCTTC.